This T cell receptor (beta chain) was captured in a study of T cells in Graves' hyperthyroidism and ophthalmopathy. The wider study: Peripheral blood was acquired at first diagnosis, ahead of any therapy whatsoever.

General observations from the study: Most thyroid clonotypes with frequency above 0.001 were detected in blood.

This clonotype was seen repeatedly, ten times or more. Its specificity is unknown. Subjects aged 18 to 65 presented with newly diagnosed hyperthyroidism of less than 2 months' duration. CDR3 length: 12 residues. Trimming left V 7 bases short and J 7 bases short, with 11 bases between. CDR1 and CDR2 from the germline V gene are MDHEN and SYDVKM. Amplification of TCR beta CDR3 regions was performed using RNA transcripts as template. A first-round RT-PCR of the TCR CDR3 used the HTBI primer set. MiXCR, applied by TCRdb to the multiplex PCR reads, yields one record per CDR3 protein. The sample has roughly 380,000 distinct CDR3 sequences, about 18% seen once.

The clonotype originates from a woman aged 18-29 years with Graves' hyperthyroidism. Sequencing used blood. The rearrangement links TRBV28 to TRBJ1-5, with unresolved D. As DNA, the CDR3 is TGTGCCAGCACTTTCGAGAGACAGCCCCAGCATTTT. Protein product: CASTFERQPQHF.